Shown below are 10 T cell receptor beta chains from a single sample sequenced in a study of T cell clonotyping in hematopoietic cell transplantation. The data were produced by immunoSEQ multiplex PCR, yet TCRdb's version contains in-frame clones alone and is incomplete. Found here are under 45,000 clones, roughly 88% of them singletons; the top ten hold roughly 1.8%. The sample comprised peripheral blood mononuclear cells. These receptors came from a woman aged 40-49 years in good health. Some clones in this sample may be carry-over from other donors' samples.

The chain recombines TRBV4-2 with TRBJ1-5; a possible D gene is TRBD1 (5 bases). The CDR3 totals 16 residues. V shed 0 bases and J shed 1 base, with 10 bases lying between them. Germline V gene lookup returns CDR1 LGHNA and CDR2 YNFKEQ. The CDR3 DNA sequence: TGTGCCAGCAGCCAAGATCGGGACGGGAGCAATCAGCCCCAGCATTTT. Protein: CASSQDRDGSNQPQHF.

This chain uses TRBV7-9 with TRBJ2-1; 7 nucleotides line up with TRBD1. Germline-derived CDR1 and CDR2 are SEHNR and FQNEAQ (reference sequence). The V segment lost 5 bases and the J segment 7 bases; nucleotides outside the gene matches: 5. The CDR3 consists of 13 residues. The CDR3, as DNA: TGTGCCAGCAGCGTAGACAGGGAAAATGAGCAGTTCTTC. It codes for CASSVDRENEQFF.

This clone appeared once. This chain uses TRBV4-1 with TRBJ2-7; no firm D call. CDR1 MGHRA and CDR2 YSYEKL come from the germline V gene. The CDR3 runs to 19 residues. V was pared by 0 bases and J by 0 bases, with 21 bases between. CDR3 DNA: TGCGCCAGCAGCCAAGATTGGTATTCTTTTGCCCGGACCTCCTACGAGCAGTACTTC. Residues: CASSQDWYSFARTSYEQYF.

The chain couples TRBV7-2 to TRBJ1-4; D gene uncertain. Looked up from germline, CDR1 is SGHTA and CDR2 is FQGNSA. The CDR3 consists of 13 residues. Trimming took off 5 bases at V and 8 bases at J, with 12 bases between the two ends. CDR3 sequence reads: CASSPPDDEKLFF. In nucleotides, the CDR3 is TGTGCCAGCAGCCCCCCCGATGACGAAAAACTGTTTTTT.

This clone was observed a single time. The CDR3 protein is CASSSSIMRSGRLGETQYF. DNA for the CDR3: TGTGCCAGCAGTTCCTCGATTATGAGAAGCGGGAGGTTGGGGGAGACCCAGTACTTC. The genes are TRBV27 and TRBJ2-5; 9 bases line up with TRBD2. Germline loops: CDR1 MNHEY, CDR2 SMNVEV (reference sequence). V shed 4 bases and J 5 bases; nucleotides not matched to a gene: 20. This CDR3 is built from 19 residues.

This clone was picked up a small number of times. J is TRBJ1-2 and V is TRBV19; D not certain. The CDR3 extends over 14 amino acids. Trimming pared 7 bases from V and 4 bases from J, leaving 16 bases between. From germline, CDR1 is LNHDA and CDR2 SQIVND (reference sequence). CDR3 bases: TGTGCCAGTACCTATTACCCCGGAGGCTATGGCTACACCTTC. Protein: CASTYYPGGYGYTF.

The CDR3 loop is CASSPGQRTEKLFF. The CDR3 DNA reads as TGTGCCAGCAGTCCTGGACAGAGAACCGAAAAACTGTTTTTT. The V and J genes are TRBV28 and TRBJ1-4, with D perhaps matching TRBD1 (6 bases). CDR1 and CDR2 from the germline V gene are MDHEN and SYDVKM. Between the trimmed V and J ends, which lost 5 bases and 8 bases, there was a span of 15 bases. This CDR3 region has 14 residues.

A remark on this clone: The same CDR3 can be traced to other DNA sequences in this sample. V gene TRBV9 combines with J gene TRBJ1-5; 7 bases are a match to TRBD1. Germline lookup yields CDR1 SGDLS and CDR2 YYNGEE. The CDR3 loop spans 14 amino acids. Trimming at V came to 3 bases and at J to 3 bases, leaving 3 bases not matched to a gene. The CDR3 DNA reads as TGTGCCAGCAGCGACGGGACAGACAATCAGCCCCAGCATTTT. This translates into CASSDGTDNQPQHF.

This rearrangement joins TRBV4-2 to TRBJ1-2, with D uncertain. CDR1 is LGHNA, CDR2 YNFKEQ, per germline. V lost 1 base to trimming and J lost 6 bases, with 12 bases between them. This CDR3 has 14 residues. The CDR3 is CASSQVQREDGYTF. The CDR3 nucleotides read TGTGCCAGCAGCCAAGTGCAGAGGGAGGATGGCTACACCTTC.

This chain connects TRBV28 to TRBJ1-2; maybe TRBD1 (6 bases). V was cut by 3 bases and J by 3 bases, with 11 bases left in between. Germline lookup yields CDR1 MDHEN and CDR2 SYDVKM. The CDR3 has 14 residues. The CDR3 bases are TGTGCCAGCAGTTTCGCAGGGGTCGACTATGGCTACACCTTC. It specifies CASSFAGVDYGYTF.